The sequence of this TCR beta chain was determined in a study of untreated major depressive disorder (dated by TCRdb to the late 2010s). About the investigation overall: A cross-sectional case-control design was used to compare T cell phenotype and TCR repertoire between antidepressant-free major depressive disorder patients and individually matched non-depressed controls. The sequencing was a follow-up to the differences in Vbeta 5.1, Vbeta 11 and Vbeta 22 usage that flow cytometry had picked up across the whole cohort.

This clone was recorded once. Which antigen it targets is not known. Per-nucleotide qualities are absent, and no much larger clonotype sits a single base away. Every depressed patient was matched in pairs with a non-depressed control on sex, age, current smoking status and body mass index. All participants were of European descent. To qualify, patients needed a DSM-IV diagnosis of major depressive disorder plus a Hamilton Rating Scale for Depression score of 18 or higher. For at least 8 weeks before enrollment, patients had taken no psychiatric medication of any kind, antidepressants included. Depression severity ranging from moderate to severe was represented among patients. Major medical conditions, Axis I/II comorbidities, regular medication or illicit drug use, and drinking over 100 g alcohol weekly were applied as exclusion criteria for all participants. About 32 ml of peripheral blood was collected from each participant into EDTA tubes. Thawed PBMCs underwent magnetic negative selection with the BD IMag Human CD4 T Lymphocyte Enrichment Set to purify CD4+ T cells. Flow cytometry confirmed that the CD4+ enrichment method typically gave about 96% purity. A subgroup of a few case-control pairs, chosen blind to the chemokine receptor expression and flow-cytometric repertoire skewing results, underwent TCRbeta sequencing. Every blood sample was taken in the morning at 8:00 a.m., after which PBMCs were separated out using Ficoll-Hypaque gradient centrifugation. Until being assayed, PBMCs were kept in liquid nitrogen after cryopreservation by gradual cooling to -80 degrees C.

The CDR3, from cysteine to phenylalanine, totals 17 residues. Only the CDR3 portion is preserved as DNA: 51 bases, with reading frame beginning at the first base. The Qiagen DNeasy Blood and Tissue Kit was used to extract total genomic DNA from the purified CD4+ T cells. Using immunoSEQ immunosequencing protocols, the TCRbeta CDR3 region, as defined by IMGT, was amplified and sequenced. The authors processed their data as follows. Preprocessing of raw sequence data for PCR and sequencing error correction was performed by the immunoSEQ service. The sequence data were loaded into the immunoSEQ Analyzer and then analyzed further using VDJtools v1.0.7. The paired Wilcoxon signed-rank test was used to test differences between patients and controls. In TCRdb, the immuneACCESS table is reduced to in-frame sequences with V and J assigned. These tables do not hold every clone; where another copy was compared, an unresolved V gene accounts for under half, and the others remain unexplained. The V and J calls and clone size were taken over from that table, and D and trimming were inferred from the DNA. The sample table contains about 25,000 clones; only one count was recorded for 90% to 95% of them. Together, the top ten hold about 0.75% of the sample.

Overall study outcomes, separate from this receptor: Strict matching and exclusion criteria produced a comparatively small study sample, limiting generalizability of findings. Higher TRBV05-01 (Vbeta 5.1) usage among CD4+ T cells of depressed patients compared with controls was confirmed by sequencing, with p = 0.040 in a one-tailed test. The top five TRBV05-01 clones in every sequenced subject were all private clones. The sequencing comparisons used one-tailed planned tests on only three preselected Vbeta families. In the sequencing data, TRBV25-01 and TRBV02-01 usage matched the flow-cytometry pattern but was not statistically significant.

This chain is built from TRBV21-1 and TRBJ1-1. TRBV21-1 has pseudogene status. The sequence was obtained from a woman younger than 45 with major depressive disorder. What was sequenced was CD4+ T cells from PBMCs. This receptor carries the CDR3 CASSKQLPSEGHTEAFF. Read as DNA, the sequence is TGTGCCAGCAGCAAACAATTACCATCAGAGGGGCACACTGAAGCTTTCTTT.